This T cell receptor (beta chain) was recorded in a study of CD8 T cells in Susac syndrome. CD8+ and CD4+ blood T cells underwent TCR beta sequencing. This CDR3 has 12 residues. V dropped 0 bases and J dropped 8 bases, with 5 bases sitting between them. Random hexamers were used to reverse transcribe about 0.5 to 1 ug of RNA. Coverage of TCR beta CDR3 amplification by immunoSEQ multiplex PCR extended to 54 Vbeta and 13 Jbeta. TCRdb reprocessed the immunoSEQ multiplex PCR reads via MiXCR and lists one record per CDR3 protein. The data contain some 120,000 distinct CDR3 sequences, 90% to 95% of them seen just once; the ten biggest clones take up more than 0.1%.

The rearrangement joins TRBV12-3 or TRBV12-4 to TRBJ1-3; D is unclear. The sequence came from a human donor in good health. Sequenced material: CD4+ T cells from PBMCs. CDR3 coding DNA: TGTGCCAGCAGTTTAGCCCAGGACACCATATATTTT. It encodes CASSLAQDTIYF.